This is a list of T cell receptor beta chains from one sample in a study of control samples from healthy donors and cancer patients. TCRdb keeps only in-frame clones here, not all; method: immunoSEQ multiplex PCR. The repertoire holds 85,000 to 95,000 clones, with roughly 82% as singletons. Input material: blood. These receptors all stem from a woman in her sixties in good health. The CDR3 runs from the conserved cysteine through the conserved F or W. The order of the fields is clone size, V gene, J gene, D gene, CDR3 protein, CDR3 DNA. D genes are given only for firm matches. Clone size is not always given. Where it is, it says once, few, many or a class for expanded clones.

few	TRBV6-5	TRBJ1-5	-	CASSYREGQPQHF	TGTGCCAGCAGTTACAGGGAAGGCCAGCCCCAGCATTTT
-	TRBV27	TRBJ1-2	-	CASSPGGDYGYTF	TGTGCCAGCAGTCCGGGAGGGGACTATGGCTACACCTTC
-	TRBV7-2	TRBJ2-1	TRBD2	CASSLGTAGGLNEQFF	TGTGCCAGCAGCTTAGGAACAGCGGGGGGTCTCAATGAGCAGTTCTTC
few	TRBV6-5	TRBJ1-2	TRBD1	CASNARTGTNYGYTF	TGTGCCAGCAACGCTCGGACAGGGACGAACTATGGCTACACCTTC
once	TRBV19	TRBJ1-4	TRBD1	CASSGLPGQGLYKLFF	TGTGCCAGTAGCGGTTTACCGGGACAGGGGCTGTACAAACTGTTTTTT
-	TRBV5-1	TRBJ2-5	TRBD1	CASSQDRGFSETQYF	TGCGCCAGCAGTCAGGACAGGGGATTTTCAGAGACCCAGTACTTC
-	TRBV18	TRBJ1-1	-	CASSPRTEAFF	TGTGCCAGCTCACCACGCACTGAAGCTTTCTTT
few	TRBV28	TRBJ1-2	-	CASSRDPGGYGYTF	TGTGCCAGCAGTCGTGACCCGGGTGGTTATGGCTACACCTTC
-	TRBV28	TRBJ1-5	TRBD1	CASTYPGQGVNQPQHF	TGTGCCAGCACCTATCCGGGACAGGGGGTTAATCAGCCCCAGCATTTT
-	TRBV6-2/TRBV6-3	TRBJ2-5	TRBD1	CASSLPGQGRETQYF	TGTGCCAGCAGTTTACCGGGACAGGGGAGGGAGACCCAGTACTTC